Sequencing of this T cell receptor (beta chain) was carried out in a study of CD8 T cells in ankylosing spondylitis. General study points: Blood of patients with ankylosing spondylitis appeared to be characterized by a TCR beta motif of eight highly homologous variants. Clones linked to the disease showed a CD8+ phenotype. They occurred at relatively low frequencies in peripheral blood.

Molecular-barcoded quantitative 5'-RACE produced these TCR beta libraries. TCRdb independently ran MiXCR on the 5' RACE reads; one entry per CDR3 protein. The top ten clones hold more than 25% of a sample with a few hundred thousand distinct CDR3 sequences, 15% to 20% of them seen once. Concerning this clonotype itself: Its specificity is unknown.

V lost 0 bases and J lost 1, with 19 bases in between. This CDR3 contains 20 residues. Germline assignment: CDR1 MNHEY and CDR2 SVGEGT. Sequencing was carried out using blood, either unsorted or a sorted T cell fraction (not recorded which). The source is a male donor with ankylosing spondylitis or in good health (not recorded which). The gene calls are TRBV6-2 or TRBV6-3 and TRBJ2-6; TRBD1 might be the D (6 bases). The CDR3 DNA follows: TGTGCCAGCAGTTACTCGAATCTAGGACAGAAAAAGTCTGGGGCCAACGTCCTGACTTTC. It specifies CASSYSNLGQKKSGANVLTF.